One and the same sample provided the 4 T cell receptor beta chains below, sequenced in a study of T cells in Graves' hyperthyroidism and ophthalmopathy. Researchers took RNA transcripts and amplified the TCR beta CDR3 regions from them. TCR CDR3 regions were first amplified by RT-PCR with HTBI primers. TCRdb itself ran the multiplex PCR reads through MiXCR, one entry per CDR3 protein. The sample consists of 450,000 to 650,000 distinct CDR3 sequences, 14% of them appearing once. Sequencing was performed on blood. The receptors shown here come from a woman aged 18-29 years with Graves' ophthalmopathy.

The V call is TRBV19, the J call TRBJ2-7, with D tentatively TRBD1 (5 bases). Germline V gives CDR1 LNHDA, CDR2 SQIVND (reference sequence). This CDR3 contains 14 residues. The V and J ends lost 10 bases and 2 bases respectively, with 18 bases between them. This CDR3 is CATRVGSGPYEQYF. CDR3 nucleotide sequence: TGTGCCACCAGGGTGGGATCCGGGCCCTACGAGCAGTACTTC.

Many counts were recorded for this clonotype. The chain couples TRBV2 to TRBJ1-1; the match to TRBD1 covers 9 bases. This CDR3 comprises 14 residues. V dropped 6 bases and J dropped 5; count of bases not matched to a gene: 7. Looked up from germline, CDR1 is SNHLY and CDR2 is FYNNEI. The CDR3 sequence: CASRGTDRGTEAFF. The DNA for the CDR3 is TGTGCCAGCAGGGGGACAGACAGGGGGACTGAAGCTTTCTTT.

This clonotype was counted many times. The chain couples TRBV12-3 or TRBV12-4 to TRBJ1-4; D unclear. The CDR3 runs to 13 residues. The ends were cut back, 6 bases at V and 7 bases at J, with 12 bases in the middle. CDR3 bases: TGTGCCAGCAGAGTTGACCCGATTGAAAAACTGTTTTTT. Its protein product is CASRVDPIEKLFF.

The J gene is TRBJ2-7, the V gene TRBV18; the D gene could be TRBD1 or TRBD2 (5 bases each). The V gene lost 6 bases and the J gene lost 5 bases, with 20 bases spanning the gap. Germline-derived CDR1 and CDR2 are KGHSH and LQKENI. The CDR3 contains 15 residues. CDR3 in amino acids: CASSPNAGRVNEQYF. CDR3 nucleotides: TGTGCCAGCTCTCCCAACGCAGGGCGGGTAAACGAGCAGTACTTC.